This note documents a single TCR beta chain sequence. Its antigen is still unknown. These data originate in a study of T cell responses to AZD1222 COVID-19 vaccine. Findings and limits, study-wide: Clonal diversity may have been underestimated in mostly white British donors. With dominance at 160-218 and 743-854, vaccine-associated CD4 TCRs spanned spike. All repertoire sampling was performed exclusively after the peak T cell response. Vaccination with two AZD1222 doses was followed by a rise in Spike-specific TCR breadth and depth.

TCRdb's copy holds only in-frame clones and misses some; the assay was immunoSEQ multiplex PCR. The sample holds approximately 150,000 clones, around 88% seen once. This sequence was found in an adult who received the AZD1222 COVID-19 vaccine. This specimen consisted of peripheral blood, obtained 28 days after the second AZD1222 dose.

DNA for the CDR3: TGTGCCAGCAGTACCTGTCGGGGAAGGTGTGAAAAACTGTTTTTT. Translated: CASSTCRGRCEKLFF. The chain has TRBV28 and TRBJ1-4; D is unresolved. The CDR3 is 15 amino acids. Trimming shortened V by 5 bases and J by 7 bases, and 17 bases separated the two germline ends. Germline V CDR1 and CDR2: MDHEN, SYDVKM. The whole variable domain, remainder taken from reference TRBV28 and TRBJ1-4, is DVKVTQSSRYLVKRTGEKVFLECVQDMDHENMFWYRQDPGLGLRLIYFSYDVKMKEKGDIPEGYSVSREKKERFSLILESASTNQTSMYLCASSTCRGRCEKLFFGSGTQLSVL.